These 31 T cell receptor beta chains share one sample of origin, sequenced in a study of shared clonotypes between healthy human individuals. The repertoire was sequenced with immunoSEQ multiplex PCR; TCRdb's copy has only in-frame clones and lacks some. The sample contains hundreds of thousands of clones, 70% to 75% of which appear only once. Source material: memory CD4+ T cells sorted from blood. Subset in this sample: CD45RA-negative fraction. Receptor source: a man under 40 in good health.

This clone was detected only a few times. The rearrangement uses TRBV5-4 and TRBJ2-2, with D maybe TRBD1 (5 bases). CDR1 is SGHNT, CDR2 YYREEE, per germline (reference sequence). The CDR3 loop spans 16 amino acids. Between the trimmed V and J ends, which lost 2 bases and 7 bases, there was a span of 18 bases. The CDR3 region has the DNA TGTGCCAGCAGCTTAAAGACAGTTAAACACGTCGGGGAGCTGTTTTTT. As protein: CASSLKTVKHVGELFF.

This chain connects TRBV11-3 to TRBJ2-1, with TRBD1 identical over 7 bases. Trimming took 4 bases from V and 7 from J; bases not matched to a gene: 4. Germline CDR1 is SGHNT and CDR2 is YENEEA. CDR3 size: 13 residues. The CDR3 DNA reads TGTGCCAGCAGCTCCGGACAGGAGAATGAGCAGTTCTTC. This gives the protein CASSSGQENEQFF.

J is TRBJ2-2 and V is TRBV18; 14 nucleotides agree with TRBD2. The CDR3 contains 19 residues. V shed 1 base, J shed 0 bases, and the junction held 4 bases outside the gene matches. Germline values: CDR1 KGHSH, CDR2 LQKENI. The CDR3 nucleotides read TGTGCCAGCTCACCACTTCCGGGACTAGCGGGAGCGAACACCGGGGAGCTGTTTTTT. It specifies CASSPLPGLAGANTGELFF.

This chain joins TRBV10-1 and TRBJ2-2; possible D gene TRBD2, 5 bases. Germline loops: CDR1 WNHNN, CDR2 SYGVQD (reference sequence). Trimming stripped 5 bases from V and 0 bases from J, with 16 bases between. CDR3 length: 17 amino acids. CDR3 nucleotides: TGCGCCAGCAGTACTCCGGGAATACAGTCGAACACCGGGGAGCTGTTTTTT. It is translated as CASSTPGIQSNTGELFF.

DNA for the CDR3: TGTGCCAGCAGTGAAGTAGCGGGATACCAAGAGACCCAGTACTTC. Translation gives CASSEVAGYQETQYF. The rearrangement links TRBV2 to TRBJ2-5; 8 positions match TRBD2. Trimming cost V 1 base and J 0 bases; bases outside gene matches: 1. The CDR3 extends over 15 amino acids. Germline V lookup: CDR1 SNHLY, CDR2 FYNNEI.

This sequence joins TRBV5-1 and TRBJ1-1; TRBD1 is a possible D gene (6 bases). The CDR3 extends over 14 amino acids. Germline V lookup: CDR1 SGHRS, CDR2 YFSETQ. V lost 7 bases to trimming and J lost 4 bases, with 17 bases between them. CDR3 sequence reads: CASADGRGSTEAFF. CDR3 nucleotides: TGCGCCAGCGCCGACGGCAGGGGTTCCACTGAAGCTTTCTTT.

The chain combines TRBV29-1 with TRBJ2-1; the D is unclear. Germline V lookup: CDR1 SQVTM, CDR2 ANQGSEA. CDR3 size: 12 residues. Trimming pared 4 bases from V and 4 bases from J, leaving 8 bases between. CDR3 sequence: CSVAARYNEQFF. The CDR3 nucleotides are TGCAGCGTTGCTGCAAGGTACAATGAGCAGTTCTTC.

This clone was observed a handful of times. The chain carries TRBV27 and TRBJ2-1; no reliable D call. Germline CDR1 is MNHEY and CDR2 is SMNVEV (reference sequence). Trimming removed 3 bases from V and 1 base from J, with 10 bases in between. The CDR3 is 15 amino acids. CDR3 amino acids: CASSFDVGSYNEQFF. CDR3 in DNA: TGTGCCAGCAGTTTCGATGTTGGGTCCTACAATGAGCAGTTCTTC.

This chain joins TRBV6-5 and TRBJ1-2, with a tentative D call TRBD1 (6 bases). Germline loops: CDR1 MNHEY, CDR2 SVGAGI. V was pared by 6 bases and J by 8 bases, with 16 bases between. The CDR3 has 13 residues. CDR3 nucleotides: TGTGCCAGCAGAGTTCCAGGGGCAGAGGGCTACACCTTC. Encoded protein: CASRVPGAEGYTF.

The V gene is TRBV5-1, the J gene TRBJ1-1; 12 bases map to TRBD1. CDR1 is SGHRS and CDR2 is YFSETQ in the germline V gene. The CDR3 has 16 amino acids. With V trimmed by 4 bases and J by 0 bases, 4 bases remained unmatched. The CDR3 reads CASSRGTGGMNTEAFF. The CDR3 nucleotides are TGCGCCAGCAGCCGGGGGACAGGGGGCATGAACACTGAAGCTTTCTTT.

V usage is TRBV11-2 and J usage is TRBJ2-7; D call uncertain. From germline, CDR1 is SGHAT and CDR2 FQNNGV. This CDR3 comprises 14 residues. The V end was cut by 2 bases, the J end by 2 bases, with 10 bases between. The DNA of the CDR3 is TGTGCCAGCAGCTTAAGCCAAGTCCCCTACGAGCAGTACTTC. It yields the protein CASSLSQVPYEQYF.

The rearrangement links TRBV14 to TRBJ2-2; D not resolved. This CDR3 is built from 17 residues. CDR1 is SGHDN, CDR2 FVKESK, per germline. V dropped 1 base and J dropped 3 bases, with 15 bases sitting between them. CDR3 sequence (DNA): TGTGCCAGCAGCCAAGTAAGGTCTTCGCAGGACACCGGGGAGCTGTTTTTT. Protein: CASSQVRSSQDTGELFF. Full variable domain (missing parts from reference TRBV14 and TRBJ2-2): EAGVTQFPSHSVIEKGQTVTLRCDPISGHDNLYWYRRVMGKEIKFLLHFVKESKQDESGMPNNRFLAERTGGTYSTLKVQPAELEDSGVYFCASSQVRSSQDTGELFFGEGSRLTVL.

The chain employs TRBV4-2 and TRBJ1-1; 8 bases align to TRBD1. Trimming removed 4 bases from V and 4 bases from J; junction bases left unmatched: 11. Germline V gene data show CDR1 as LGHNA and CDR2 as YNFKEQ. The CDR3 runs 16 residues. This CDR3 is CASSLPDRGDGTEAFF. As DNA, the CDR3 is TGTGCCAGCAGCCTTCCAGACAGGGGTGATGGCACTGAAGCTTTCTTT.

CDR3 bases: TGTGCCAGCACTACCTCAAGGGGACTCCCCAATCGCGAGCAGTACTTC. It is translated as CASTTSRGLPNREQYF. The chain has TRBV6-4 and TRBJ2-7; the D gene is possibly TRBD2 (6 bases). This CDR3 spans 16 amino acids. Germline V gene data show CDR1 as MRHNA and CDR2 as SNTAGT. Trimming took 7 bases from V and 6 from J, leaving 25 bases between them.

The chain links TRBV5-1 to TRBJ2-3; 12 bases match TRBD2. Per germline, CDR1 SGHRS and CDR2 YFSETQ. There are 17 residues in the CDR3. J gave up 5 bases and V 5 bases, and 12 bases lay outside the gene matches. The DNA of the CDR3 is TGCGCCAGCAGGGGACTTCTAGCGGGAGGGAGGATAGATACGCAGTATTTT. It specifies CASRGLLAGGRIDTQYF.

This clone was seen once. The rearrangement uses TRBV7-9 and TRBJ2-7; D may match TRBD1 or TRBD2 (6 bases each). CDR1 and CDR2 (germline): SEHNR, FQNEAQ (reference sequence). The length of the CDR3 is 15 residues. V was pared by 5 bases and J by 4 bases, with 18 bases between. CDR3 loop: CASSKTGTRGYEQYF. The CDR3 nucleotides read TGTGCCAGCAGCAAAACAGGGACACGGGGGTACGAGCAGTACTTC.

V gene TRBV20-1 combines with J gene TRBJ2-1; a possible D gene is TRBD2 (5 bases). The ends were cut back, 7 bases at V and 4 bases at J, with 8 bases in the middle. CDR3 size: 11 residues. From germline, CDR1 is DFQATT and CDR2 SNEGSKA (reference sequence). This CDR3 reads CSESGYNEQFF. In nucleotides, the CDR3 is TGCAGTGAAAGCGGTTACAATGAGCAGTTCTTC.

This clone was found a few times. V usage is TRBV29-1 and J usage is TRBJ2-1; 7 bases align to TRBD1. The CDR3 loop spans 14 amino acids. Germline loops: CDR1 SQVTM, CDR2 ANQGSEA. J was trimmed by 4 bases and V by 7 bases; bases with no gene match: 10. The CDR3 is CSALTGSGYNEQFF. CDR3 coding DNA: TGCAGCGCCTTGACAGGGAGTGGTTACAATGAGCAGTTCTTC.

This clone was recorded only once. The gene calls are TRBV5-1 and TRBJ2-7; D remains unclear. Germline V CDR1 and CDR2: SGHRS, YFSETQ. The CDR3 totals 14 residues. V gave up 0 bases and J gave up 6 bases, with 13 bases separating them. CDR3 region: CASSLEGPPGEQYF. CDR3 nucleotides: TGCGCCAGCAGCTTGGAAGGGCCTCCGGGCGAGCAGTACTTC.

V usage is TRBV14 and J usage is TRBJ2-1, with 7 bases lining up with TRBD2. The CDR3 contains 16 residues. The germline gives CDR1 SGHDN, CDR2 FVKESK. Germline trimming cut 1 base from V and 7 bases from J; bases unmatched to any gene: 10. CDR3 coding DNA: TGTGCCAGCAGCCAAGTTGGGACTATCCTCGGAAATGAGCAGTTCTTC. As protein: CASSQVGTILGNEQFF.

The chain employs TRBV11-1 and TRBJ2-7; D possibly corresponds to TRBD2 (6 bases). V was cut by 4 bases and J by 5 bases, with 15 bases left in between. CDR1 is SGHAT and CDR2 is FQDESV in the germline V gene (reference sequence). CDR3 length: 14 amino acids. CDR3 in DNA: TGTGCCAGCAGCTCCAGTACGACTAGTAACGAGCAGTACTTC. It encodes CASSSSTTSNEQYF. Variable domain in full (rest from reference TRBV11-1 and TRBJ2-7): EAEVAQSPRYKITEKSQAVAFWCDPISGHATLYWYRQILGQGPELLVQFQDESVVDDSQLPKDRFSAERLKGVDSTLKIQPAELGDSAMYLCASSSSTTSNEQYFGPGTRLTVT.

The gene calls are TRBV10-3 and TRBJ1-2, with D unresolved. Trimming removed 3 bases from V and 4 bases from J, with 9 bases in between. This CDR3 contains 13 residues. Germline V lookup: CDR1 ENHRY, CDR2 SYGVKD. As DNA, the CDR3 is TGTGCCATCAGTGACTTACAGTCCTATGGCTACACCTTC. This translates into CAISDLQSYGYTF.

This clone turned up a few times. V and J are TRBV5-1 and TRBJ1-1; tentatively, D is TRBD1 (5 bases). Germline-derived CDR1 and CDR2 are SGHRS and YFSETQ. Trimming cost V 3 bases and J 1 base, with 13 bases left between them. The CDR3 has 15 residues. In DNA, the CDR3 is TGCGCCAGCAGCTGGGGGGGTCAGTCGAACACTGAAGCTTTCTTT. Amino acid sequence: CASSWGGQSNTEAFF.

J is TRBJ2-1 and V is TRBV7-2, with D unclear. CDR3 length equals 13 residues. CDR1 and CDR2 from the germline V gene are SGHTA and FQGNSA. The V end was cut by 5 bases, the J end by 10 bases, with 15 bases between. For the CDR3, the DNA is TGTGCCAGCAGCCTACCCCCTATCTACGAGCAGTTCTTC. Its translation: CASSLPPIYEQFF.

V usage is TRBV28 and J usage is TRBJ1-2; D is ambiguous. Trimming left V 1 base short and J 8 bases short, with 8 bases between. Germline V gene lookup returns CDR1 MDHEN and CDR2 SYDVKM. The CDR3 is 12 amino acids. For the CDR3, the DNA is TGTGCCAGCAGTTTATATCCCCGAGGCTACACCTTC. Its protein is CASSLYPRGYTF.

The chain is built from TRBV10-1 and TRBJ2-1, with D possibly being TRBD1 or TRBD2 (5 bases each). The CDR3 contains 11 residues. V dropped 6 bases and J dropped 12 bases, with 12 bases sitting between them. The germline CDR1 and CDR2 sequences are WNHNN and SYGVQD (reference sequence). The CDR3, as DNA: TGCGCCAGCAGCATCGGGGCTAGGCAGTTCTTC. This encodes CASSIGARQFF.

The chain joins TRBV5-1 to TRBJ2-7; TRBD1 matches at 9 bases. Trimming at V came to 2 bases and at J to 3 bases, leaving 3 bases not matched to a gene. Germline V gene data show CDR1 as SGHRS and CDR2 as YFSETQ. This CDR3 is 14 amino acids long. The CDR3 protein is CASSLQGASYEQYF. Here the CDR3 DNA reads TGCGCCAGCAGCTTACAGGGGGCTAGCTACGAGCAGTACTTC.

The genes are TRBV5-1 and TRBJ2-7; no definite D call. Trimming pared 0 bases from V and 2 bases from J, leaving 9 bases between. Germline CDR1 reads SGHRS; CDR2 reads YFSETQ. This CDR3 is 14 amino acids long. This CDR3 is CASSLAGIPYEQYF. In nucleotides, the CDR3 is TGCGCCAGCAGCTTGGCTGGAATACCCTACGAGCAGTACTTC. Filled out from reference TRBV5-1 and TRBJ2-7, the complete variable domain reads KAGVTQTPRYLIKTRGQQVTLSCSPISGHRSVSWYQQTPGQGLQFLFEYFSETQRNKGNFPGRFSGRQFSNSRSEMNVSTLELGDSALYLCASSLAGIPYEQYFGPGTRLTVT.

This clone was seen only a few times. Other DNA sequences of this sample code for an identical CDR3. V usage is TRBV5-4 and J usage is TRBJ2-7; perhaps TRBD1 as D (5 bases). This CDR3 is built from 12 residues. Looked up from germline, CDR1 is SGHNT and CDR2 is YYREEE (reference sequence). V lost 1 base and J 4 bases, leaving 6 bases between the germline ends. CDR3 sequence: CASSLPGYEQYF. CDR3 nucleotide sequence: TGTGCCAGCAGCTTGCCAGGGTACGAGCAGTACTTC.

The chain links TRBV5-1 to TRBJ2-1; the D gene is possibly TRBD1 (5 bases). The germline V and J ends were trimmed by 1 base and 0 bases, with 11 bases remaining between them. This CDR3 comprises 16 residues. The germline V gene encodes CDR1 SGHRS and CDR2 YFSETQ. The CDR3 DNA follows: TGCGCCAGCAGCTTGCGGGCCGACAGCTCCTACAATGAGCAGTTCTTC. It codes for CASSLRADSSYNEQFF.

CDR3 sequence: CASSERPGQYSPLHF. The CDR3 DNA reads TGTGCCAGCAGCGAAAGACCGGGACAGTATTCACCCCTCCACTTT. The rearrangement links TRBV5-5 to TRBJ1-6, with TRBD1 matching 7 bases. Per the germline V gene, CDR1 is SGHKS and CDR2 is YYEKEE (reference sequence). Germline trimming cut 4 bases from V and 8 bases from J; bases unmatched to any gene: 9. CDR3 length: 15 residues. The full variable domain, its missing parts supplied by reference TRBV5-5 and TRBJ1-6, is DAGVTQSPTHLIKTRGQQVTLRCSPISGHKSVSWYQQVLGQGPQFIFQYYEKEERGRGNFPDRFSARQFPNYSSELNVNALLLGDSALYLCASSERPGQYSPLHFGNGTRLTVT.